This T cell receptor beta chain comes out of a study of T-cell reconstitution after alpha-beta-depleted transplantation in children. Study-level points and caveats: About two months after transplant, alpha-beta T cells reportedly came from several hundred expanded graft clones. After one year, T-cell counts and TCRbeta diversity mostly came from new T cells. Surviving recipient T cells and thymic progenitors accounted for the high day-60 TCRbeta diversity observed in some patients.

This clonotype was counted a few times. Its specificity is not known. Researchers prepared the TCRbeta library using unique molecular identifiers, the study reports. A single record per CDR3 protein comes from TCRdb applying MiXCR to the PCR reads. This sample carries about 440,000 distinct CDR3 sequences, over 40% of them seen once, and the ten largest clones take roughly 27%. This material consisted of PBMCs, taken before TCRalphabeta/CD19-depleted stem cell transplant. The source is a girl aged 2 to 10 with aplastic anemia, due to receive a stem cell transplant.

The CDR3 DNA reads as TGCAGTGCTAGTCGGTTGGGTCCGGCAGTACAGGGGGCAGTCCACGAGCAGTACTTC. Translating it yields CSASRLGPAVQGAVHEQYF. V gene TRBV20-1 combines with J gene TRBJ2-7; 9 bases match TRBD1. Germline CDR1 and CDR2: DFQATT and SNEGSKA (reference sequence). The CDR3 has 19 residues. After removal of 3 bases from V and 5 bases from J, the junction contained 23 bases not matched to a gene.